The rows below give T cell receptor beta chains drawn from one sample of a study of CD8+CD57+ T cells in acquired aplastic anemia. TCRdb redid the calling of the reads with MiXCR, one entry per CDR3 protein. This table has 150,000 to 200,000 distinct CDR3 sequences, around 50% appearing once. Sequencing used sorted CD4+, CD8+, or CD8+CD57+ T cells (not recorded which) from PBMCs. The receptors here all came from a human donor with aplastic anemia. Both conserved end residues are part of each CDR3. Fields, in order: J gene, D gene, V gene, clone size, CDR3 protein, CDR3 DNA. The D gene is left open where the match is weak. The listing skips clone size in some rows; elsewhere it reads once, few, many or a size class.

TRBJ1-3 | . | TRBV20-1 | once | CSATDLGNTIYF | TGCAGCGCAACGGACCTTGGAAACACCATATATTTT
TRBJ1-6 | TRBD1 | TRBV2 | . | CASSDRDRASPLHF | TGTGCCAGCAGCGACCGGGACAGGGCTTCACCCCTCCACTTT
TRBJ2-5 | TRBD2 | TRBV9 | . | CASSVRPGLAGEGETQYF | TGTGCCAGCAGCGTGCGGCCGGGACTAGCGGGAGAGGGCGAGACCCAGTACTTC
TRBJ2-1 | TRBD2 | TRBV20-1 | . | CSAREGTGGLQFF | TGCAGTGCTAGGGAAGGGACGGGAGGGCTGCAGTTCTTC
TRBJ1-5 | TRBD1 | TRBV25-1 | few | CASSENQGAALDNQPQHF | TGTGCCAGCAGTGAGAATCAGGGGGCTGCCTTAGACAATCAGCCCCAGCATTTT
TRBJ2-1 | . | TRBV20-1 | . | CSAAEDQAYNEQFF | TGCAGTGCTGCGGAGGATCAAGCCTACAATGAGCAGTTCTTC
TRBJ2-7 | TRBD2 | TRBV9 | few | CASSVGGTSVSYEQYF | TGTGCCAGCAGCGTAGGAGGTACTAGCGTCTCCTACGAGCAGTACTTC
TRBJ2-7 | TRBD2 | TRBV6-1 | . | CASREAYEQYF | TGCGCCAGCCGGGAGGCCTACGAGCAGTACTTC
TRBJ1-2 | . | TRBV7-2 | . | CASSPTRAYAYTF | TGCGCCAGCAGCCCCACAAGGGCCTATGCCTACACCTTC
TRBJ1-2 | . | TRBV12-3/TRBV12-4 | few | CASRRGGDYGYTF | TGTGCCAGCCGAAGGGGGGGCGACTATGGCTACACCTTC